Described below is a single T cell receptor beta chain sequence and its context. Antigen unknown. This sample was included in a study of cytomegalovirus exposure and HLA in healthy donors. Study-wide background: One earlier analysis, a look at 150 million to 200 million T cells, found roughly 120 million unique TCR beta sequences.

Findings of the study overall: Several of the most significant clusters appeared linked to common viral pathogens, based on a later analysis. The classifier reportedly diagnosed cytomegalovirus status with high sensitivity and specificity. The study put some 150 TCR beta chains on its list as cytomegalovirus-associated.

A multiplex PCR was run with 60 Vbeta primers and 13 Jbeta primers. Data came from immunoSEQ multiplex PCR; TCRdb stores just in-frame clones and leaves some out. The data contain approximately 160,000 clones, roughly three quarters of them singletons. The clonotype comes from a man aged 18 to 29 in good health and CMV-seropositive. The sequenced sample consisted of PBMCs.

CDR3 sequence reads: CAIRSAPGLASPPDEQFF. CDR3 in DNA: TGTGCCATCAGGAGTGCCCCCGGACTAGCGTCGCCACCGGATGAGCAGTTCTTC. V is TRBV10-3 and J is TRBJ2-1; 9 positions match TRBD2. The V and J ends lost 6 bases and 8 bases, in that order; junction bases with no gene match: 20. The CDR3 is 18 residues long. The germline CDR1 and CDR2 sequences are ENHRY and SYGVKD.